Sequencing of this T cell receptor (beta chain) was carried out in a study of regulatory T cells in long-lasting Graves disease (dated by TCRdb to 2020 to 2022). In the study overall: Antithyroid drugs had been taken for less than 3 months by newly diagnosed Graves' disease patients. Peripheral blood TCR sequencing and RNA sequencing compared persistent Graves' disease patients with newly diagnosed Graves' disease patients. The study took place in China and was registered as a clinical trial. A total of some 33 samples were covered by TCR sequencing, comprising approximately 13 persistent and about 20 newly diagnosed Graves' disease patients. Findings and caveats that apply to the study as a whole: Sequencing and analysis were restricted to the TCR beta chain. A larger number of public clonotypes was shared among persistent patients (under 3,000) than among newly diagnosed patients (more than 850). Only peripheral blood was studied, because thyroid tissue, the primary lesion, was inaccessible. Persistent Graves' disease patients showed lower TCR Shannon entropy and fewer highly expanded clones than newly diagnosed patients, suggesting clonal expansion. As a limitation, the authors acknowledged that the small sample size may reduce accuracy. Persistent disease showed preferential use of TRBV28, TRBJ1-2 and TRBJ2-5, whereas newly diagnosed disease favored TRBV20-1 and TRBJ2-1.

The CDR1 and CDR2 encoded by the germline V gene (reference sequence) are MNHEY and SMNVEV. V is reduced by 6 bases and J by 2 bases, leaving a spacing of 20 bases between them. The CDR3 sequence holds 17 residues, the cysteine and phenylalanine included. The read is trimmed to its CDR3 DNA, 51 bases read in frame from base 1. Library generation was performed with multiplex PCR. Sequencer: Illumina HiSeq 4000. iRepertoire HTBI primers and Arm-PCR amplification of CDR3 regions were used to construct TCR beta libraries. Gel purification was performed on PCR products prior to sequencing. As for how the authors treated the data: A total of 62 TRBV and 14 TRBJ segments were identified across samples and were used for gene usage analysis of CDR3 amino acid clonotypes. COPE and FqMerger were used to merge the filtered high-quality paired reads into contigs. Contigs were aligned with BLAST to IMGT TRBV, TRBD and TRBJ reference genes, and CDR3 was defined per IMGT. Any clonotype with a frequency above 0.1% was counted as a highly expanded clone. Shannon entropy was used to measure repertoire diversity, and the Gini coefficient was used to measure V-J evenness. A clonotype found in more than one individual was treated as public. TCRdb trimmed the raw reads at Q25, called clones with MiXCR and kept productive beta chains. Rows matching on CDR3 protein sequence are summarized as one entry with the most common DNA and genes. The V and J calls and clone size come from TCRdb's table, not from the authors' own analysis. The sample table lists about 400,000 distinct CDR3 sequences, around 16% of them with a count of one. The top ten hold 22% of the sample.

This clonotype was observed many times. What this receptor recognizes is not known. Base qualities are not provided; no much larger clone lies one nucleotide away. The time point label here, explained by the study, means: newly diagnosed GD, antithyroid drugs for less than 3 months. For both TCR sequencing and RNA sequencing, RNA was extracted from PBMCs using TRIzol. The diagnosis of Graves' disease was made according to American Thyroid Association guidelines. The patients came from an endocrinology department in Xi'an, China. From each patient, around 9 milliliters of peripheral blood was collected into an EDTA anticoagulant tube. Ficoll Paque Plus density gradient separation was used to isolate PBMCs, and no further T cell sorting was done. An Agilent 2100 Bioanalyzer and agarose gel were used to assess RNA quality, and a NanoDrop 2000 was used to measure RNA concentration.

The sequence came from a female donor with Graves disease. In this chain, TRBV27 is recombined with TRBJ2-4, with the D gene not confidently named. Sample: peripheral blood mononuclear cells (PBMCs), taken at new diagnosis, from a patient treated with antithyroid drugs. The CDR3 in this case is CASSPVLGSLPKNIQYF. The nucleotide sequence is TGTGCCAGCAGCCCCGTCCTGGGCTCCCTACCCAAAAACATTCAGTACTTC.